The rows below give T cell receptor beta chains drawn from one sample of a study of cytomegalovirus exposure and HLA in healthy donors. Measured with immunoSEQ multiplex PCR; TCRdb has only the in-frame clones, and not every one. The repertoire includes about 150,000 clones, less than 65% of them detected once, and 3% sits in the top ten. What was sequenced was PBMCs. Every receptor here comes from a woman in her twenties or thirties in good health and CMV-seropositive. The CDR3 runs from the conserved cysteine through the conserved F or W. A D gene is named only where the DNA matches it firmly. The size entry is marked missing in some rows and otherwise reads once, few, many or a size class.

J,V,size,D,CDR3,DNA
TRBJ2-3,TRBV6-5,-,TRBD2,CASSYSSGRAGDTQYF,TGTGCCAGCAGTTACTCGAGCGGGAGGGCCGGCGATACGCAGTATTTT
TRBJ2-7,TRBV4-1,-,TRBD2,CASSAGTSGLYEQYF,TGCGCCAGCAGTGCAGGGACTAGCGGCCTCTACGAGCAGTACTTC
TRBJ1-1,TRBV9,-,-,CASSVGRGAGNTEAFF,TGTGCCAGCAGCGTAGGCCGGGGGGCTGGGAACACTGAAGCTTTCTTT
TRBJ1-1,TRBV2,-,-,CASMKRNTEAFF,TGTGCCAGCATGAAGAGGAACACTGAAGCTTTCTTT
TRBJ1-2,TRBV7-6,-,-,CASSLRGRETGKGYTF,TGTGCCAGCAGCTTAAGGGGGAGAGAAACAGGGAAAGGCTACACCTTC
TRBJ2-4,TRBV7-8,-,-,CASSLTAGRKNIQYF,TGTGCCAGCAGCTTAACTGCGGGGAGGAAGAACATTCAGTACTTC
TRBJ1-2,TRBV7-8,-,TRBD1,CASSLTGAHNGYTF,TGTGCCAGCAGCTTAACAGGGGCGCACAATGGCTACACCTTC
TRBJ1-1,TRBV7-8,-,-,CASSLRGPNYGNTEAFF,TGTGCCAGCAGCTTGCGGGGCCCGAACTATGGGAACACTGAAGCTTTCTTT
TRBJ1-2,TRBV18,-,TRBD1,CASSPRGQGGDGYTF,TGTGCCAGCTCACCACGAGGACAGGGGGGGGATGGCTACACCTTC
TRBJ2-5,TRBV30,few,TRBD2,CAWSQWGGSETQYF,TGTGCCTGGAGTCAGTGGGGGGGTTCAGAGACCCAGTACTTC
TRBJ2-7,TRBV25-1,-,TRBD2,CASSESGGNYEQYF,TGTGCCAGCAGTGAATCGGGGGGGAACTACGAGCAGTACTTC
TRBJ2-7,TRBV7-9,few,-,CASSWGVGAEQYF,TGTGCCAGCAGCTGGGGGGTGGGAGCGGAGCAGTACTTC
TRBJ1-1,TRBV29-1,-,-,CSVEDKVRRNTEAFF,TGCAGCGTTGAAGATAAAGTCCGGAGAAACACTGAAGCTTTCTTT
TRBJ2-1,TRBV10-2,-,-,CASSGIVGADEQFF,TGCGCCAGCAGTGGAATCGTTGGGGCCGATGAGCAGTTCTTC
TRBJ2-5,TRBV10-3,-,TRBD1,CAIRLGQSVQETQYF,TGTGCCATCAGGCTGGGACAGTCGGTCCAAGAGACCCAGTACTTC
TRBJ1-6,TRBV5-6,few,TRBD1,CASSLGTGSNSPLHF,TGTGCCAGCAGCTTGGGGACAGGGAGTAATTCACCCCTCCACTTT
TRBJ2-1,TRBV9,-,-,CASSVGPRTYNEQFF,TGTGCCAGCAGCGTAGGCCCGCGGACCTACAATGAGCAGTTCTTC
TRBJ1-1,TRBV4-1,-,-,CASSLGTMNTEAFF,TGCGCCAGCAGCCTTGGGACTATGAACACTGAAGCTTTCTTT
TRBJ2-1,TRBV7-7,-,TRBD1,CASSPTAGQGYNEQFF,TGTGCCAGCAGCCCTACCGCGGGACAGGGATACAATGAGCAGTTCTTC
TRBJ2-5,TRBV7-7,-,-,CASSLVVGGETQYF,TGTGCTAGCAGCTTAGTCGTGGGGGGAGAGACCCAGTACTTC
TRBJ2-7,TRBV19,few,-,CASSIGTAYEQYF,TGTGCCAGTAGCATCGGGACTGCTTACGAGCAGTACTTC
TRBJ1-1,TRBV29-1,once,TRBD1,CSGTGGELSAFF,TGCAGCGGGACAGGGGGTGAATTATCGGCTTTCTTT
TRBJ2-7,TRBV6-5,-,TRBD1,CASTTRTGRYEQYF,TGTGCCAGCACCACCCGGACAGGGAGGTACGAGCAGTACTTC
TRBJ2-2,TRBV9,-,-,CASSVAGGFRGELFF,TGTGCCAGCAGCGTAGCTGGCGGTTTTCGCGGGGAGCTGTTTTTT
TRBJ2-3,TRBV9,few,-,CASSAGVRSTDTQYF,TGTGCCAGCAGCGCCGGGGTGCGTAGCACAGATACGCAGTATTTT
TRBJ2-1,TRBV15,-,TRBD2,CATSREGALAGVNEQFF,TGTGCCACCAGCAGAGAAGGAGCTCTAGCGGGGGTTAATGAGCAGTTCTTC
TRBJ1-4,TRBV7-9,-,TRBD1,CASSLDRGEKLFF,TGTGCCAGCAGCCTTGACAGGGGTGAAAAACTGTTTTTT
TRBJ1-4,TRBV5-1,-,-,CASSSTVATNEKLFF,TGCGCCAGCAGCTCCACAGTGGCAACTAATGAAAAACTGTTTTTT
TRBJ2-1,TRBV6-4,-,TRBD1,CASSDRQGPNEQFF,TGTGCCAGCAGTGACCGACAGGGTCCCAATGAGCAGTTCTTC
TRBJ2-1,TRBV13,-,TRBD2,CASSYGGGYNEQFF,TGTGCCAGCAGCTACGGGGGGGGCTACAATGAGCAGTTCTTC
TRBJ1-2,TRBV2,once,-,CASRRDISYYGYTF,TGTGCCAGCAGGCGCGACATCTCCTACTATGGCTACACCTTC
TRBJ1-2,TRBV28,-,-,CATIRGGAGYGYTF,TGTGCCACCATCAGGGGTGGGGCCGGCTATGGCTACACCTTC
TRBJ1-1,TRBV9,few,-,CASSVGGPTGTEAFF,TGTGCCAGCAGCGTAGGCGGCCCCACGGGGACTGAAGCTTTCTTT
TRBJ1-1,TRBV2,-,-,CASVGGNMNTEAFF,TGTGCCAGCGTTGGGGGGAACATGAACACTGAAGCTTTCTTT
TRBJ1-1,TRBV21-1,-,-,CASSKAGGGLNTEAFF,TGTGCCAGCAGCAAAGCCGGAGGGGGCCTAAACACTGAAGCTTTCTTT
TRBJ2-7,TRBV18,-,TRBD2,CASSKAGDSYEQYF,TGTGCCAGCTCCAAGGCGGGGGACTCCTACGAGCAGTACTTC
TRBJ1-4,TRBV10-3,-,TRBD1,CATTGGVEGEKLFF,TGTGCCACTACAGGGGGGGTTGAAGGTGAAAAACTGTTTTTT
TRBJ2-7,TRBV5-1,-,TRBD2,CASSRLPTSGIKGEQYF,TGCGCCAGCAGTCGTTTACCTACTAGCGGGATAAAGGGGGAGCAGTACTTC
TRBJ2-6,TRBV5-4,-,TRBD1,CASSLGPTGSGANVLTF,TGTGCCAGCAGCTTGGGCCCGACAGGGTCTGGGGCCAACGTCCTGACTTTC
TRBJ2-5,TRBV27,few,TRBD1,CASSPPRTGRGETQYF,TGTGCCAGCAGTCCTCCCCGGACAGGCCGTGGTGAGACCCAGTACTTC
TRBJ2-2,TRBV19,-,-,CASISYRSGVGTGELFF,TGTGCCAGTATTTCTTATCGGTCGGGTGTAGGCACCGGGGAGCTGTTTTTT
TRBJ1-2,TRBV19,-,-,CASSNQGTNYGYTF,TGTGCCAGTAGTAATCAGGGGACTAACTATGGCTACACCTTC
TRBJ1-1,TRBV6-6,few,TRBD1,CASRQGNTEAFF,TGTGCCAGTAGACAGGGGAACACTGAAGCTTTCTTT
TRBJ1-1,TRBV11-2,-,TRBD1,CASSPAPGGPTEAFF,TGTGCCAGCAGCCCTGCCCCAGGGGGACCTACTGAAGCTTTCTTT
TRBJ1-1,TRBV7-6,once,-,CASSSEDRVLEAFF,TGTGCCAGCAGCTCAGAGGACAGAGTTCTTGAAGCTTTCTTT
TRBJ1-1,TRBV6-1,-,-,CASTWTVNTEAFF,TGTGCCAGCACCTGGACAGTGAACACTGAAGCTTTCTTT
TRBJ1-6,TRBV28,-,-,CASRPETGKFVSPLHF,TGTGCCAGCAGGCCCGAGACAGGCAAGTTCGTTTCACCCCTCCACTTT
TRBJ2-7,TRBV4-2,few,TRBD2,CASSQDLAGVRTYEQYF,TGTGCCAGCAGCCAAGATCTAGCGGGAGTTAGGACCTACGAGCAGTACTTC
TRBJ2-4,TRBV19,-,-,CASSAGGREGKNIQYF,TGTGCCAGTAGTGCAGGGGGCAGGGAGGGCAAAAACATTCAGTACTTC
TRBJ1-6,TRBV7-6,-,-,CASSLYDSLDSPLHF,TGTGCCAGCAGCTTATATGACTCGTTAGATTCACCCCTCCACTTT
TRBJ2-5,TRBV4-1,-,-,CASSQRRVEFGETQYF,TGCGCCAGCAGCCAACGCAGGGTCGAGTTCGGAGAGACCCAGTACTTC
TRBJ2-5,TRBV7-3,-,-,CASSFRQPQETQYF,TGTGCCAGCAGCTTCAGGCAGCCCCAAGAGACCCAGTACTTC
TRBJ1-2,TRBV5-1,few,-,CASSSNPAGEYGYTF,TGCGCCAGCAGCTCAAACCCGGCAGGTGAATATGGCTACACCTTC
TRBJ1-2,TRBV29-1,-,TRBD1,CSVEDGQGVYGYTF,TGCAGCGTTGAAGATGGACAGGGAGTATATGGCTACACCTTC
TRBJ1-2,TRBV6-1,few,TRBD1,CASSEAPYGTGYGYTF,TGTGCCAGCAGTGAGGCCCCATACGGGACAGGCTATGGCTACACCTTC
TRBJ1-5,TRBV6-4,-,TRBD1,CASSDSTGGRQPQHF,TGTGCCAGCAGTGACTCGACAGGGGGTAGGCAGCCCCAGCATTTT